This TCR beta chain came from a study of tumor-infiltrating lymphocytes in primary liver carcinoma. About the research overall: The patients comprised men and women between the ages of 30 and 69 years. The study's findings and limits: Samples were bulk unsorted, so CD4+ and CD8+ repertoires were not compared.

With a constant-region primer, TCR beta cDNA was made from approximately 520 ng of total RNA. Three rounds of nested multiplex PCR with slightly modified ARM-PCR produced TCR beta libraries. The first two PCR rounds used TRBV1-TRBV30 primers with a Cbeta primer, nine to ten cycles each. TCRdb independently ran MiXCR on the multiplex PCR reads; one entry per CDR3 protein. Counted here are 300,000 to 350,000 distinct CDR3 sequences, approximately 54% occurring once; the ten biggest clones make up about 17%. Germline DNA was also extracted, with blood RNA taken from unsorted whole blood. In the case of this clonotype: Its specificity is unknown.

The V gene end was trimmed by 10 bases and the J gene end by 6 bases; junction bases not matched to a gene: 22. The germline gives CDR1 SGHDN, CDR2 FVKESK. This CDR3 comprises 18 residues. This sequence was found in a woman in her thirties with primary liver carcinoma and hepatitis B virus infection. This chain links TRBV14 with TRBJ2-1; TRBD1 agrees at 9 bases. The material sequenced was peripheral blood. CDR3: CANNQDLGATGGSNEQFF. CDR3 bases: TGTGCCAACAACCAAGATCTCGGTGCGACAGGGGGTAGCAATGAGCAGTTCTTC.